The clone carrying this T cell receptor beta chain has only a few counts. Antigen specificity is unknown. Unique molecular identifiers were present on the cDNA, and a universal primer site came from template switching. TCRdb re-derived calls from the 5' RACE reads in MiXCR, one entry per CDR3 protein. There are 350,000 to 450,000 distinct CDR3 sequences in the sample; roughly 18% occur only once, and around 12% lies in the top ten. V lost 0 bases, J lost 8 bases, and 17 bases lay in between. This CDR3 has 16 amino acids. The germline V gene has CDR1 SGHNT and CDR2 YYREEE (reference sequence). The sample comes from a study of identical twins. Study observations and caveats: The study reached conclusions through statistical analysis that was cross-sectional, not following the same donors. Shared out-of-frame alpha sequences (those common to twins) showed excess low generation probability.

The sample was naive T cells sorted from blood. The genes are TRBV5-4 and TRBJ1-4; possibly TRBD1 for D (6 bases). The TCR was taken from a man aged 45 to 65 in good health. Here the CDR3 DNA reads TGTGCCAGCAGCTTGGCCGGGGCAAGGGGGGGCGAAAAACTGTTTTTT. It is translated as CASSLAGARGGEKLFF. The full variable domain, with the rest looked up from reference TRBV5-4 and TRBJ1-4, is ETGVTQSPTHLIKTRGQQVTLRCSSQSGHNTVSWYQQALGQGPQFIFQYYREEENGRGNFPPRFSGLQFPNYSSELNVNALELDDSALYLCASSLAGARGGEKLFFGSGTQLSVL.